The present T cell receptor beta chain was sequenced within a study of shared clonotypes between healthy human individuals. Naive CD8 cells were CD45RO-negative, positively selected for CCR7, excluding terminally differentiated effector memory CD45RA+ cells. The germline CDR1 and CDR2 sequences are SGHKS and YYEKEE (reference sequence). This CDR3 spans 15 amino acids. V dropped 6 bases and J dropped 3 bases, with 19 bases sitting between them. Generated by immunoSEQ multiplex PCR, the TCRdb table keeps only in-frame clones and is missing some. Of nearly 2 million clones in the sample, about 95% were seen once.

This chain links TRBV5-5 with TRBJ2-7; D gene uncertain. This receptor was identified in a young man in good health. The specimen was naive CD8+ T cells sorted from blood. The CDR3 nucleotides read TGTGCCAGCACCTCCTCCTCTCGGGTTGGCTACGAGCAGTACTTC. Translating gives CASTSSSRVGYEQYF.